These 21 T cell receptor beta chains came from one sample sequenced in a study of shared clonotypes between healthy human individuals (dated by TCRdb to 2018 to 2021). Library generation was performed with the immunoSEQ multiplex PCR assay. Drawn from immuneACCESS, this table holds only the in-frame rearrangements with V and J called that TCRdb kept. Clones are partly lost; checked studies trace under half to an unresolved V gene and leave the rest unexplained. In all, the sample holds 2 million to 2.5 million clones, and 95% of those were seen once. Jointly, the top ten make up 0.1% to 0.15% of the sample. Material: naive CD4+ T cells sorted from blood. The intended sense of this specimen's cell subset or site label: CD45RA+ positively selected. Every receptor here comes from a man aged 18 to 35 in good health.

CDR3 sequence reads: CASSRTTSGYLNEQFF. The CDR3 region has the DNA TGTGCCAGCAGCCGGACGACTAGCGGGTATCTCAATGAGCAGTTCTTC. The chain is built from TRBV5-4 and TRBJ2-1, with TRBD2 matching over 10 bases. The CDR3 length is 16 residues. The trim removed 4 bases at V and 6 bases at J, leaving 10 bases unmatched. Per germline, CDR1 SGHNT and CDR2 YYREEE (reference sequence).

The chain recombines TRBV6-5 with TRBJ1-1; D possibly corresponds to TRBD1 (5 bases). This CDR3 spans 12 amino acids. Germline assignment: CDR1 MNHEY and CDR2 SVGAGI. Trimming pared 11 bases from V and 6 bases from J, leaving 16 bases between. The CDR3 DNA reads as TGTGCCTCCCGGGGGGTGTCTCCTGAAGCTTTCTTT. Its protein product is CASRGVSPEAFF.

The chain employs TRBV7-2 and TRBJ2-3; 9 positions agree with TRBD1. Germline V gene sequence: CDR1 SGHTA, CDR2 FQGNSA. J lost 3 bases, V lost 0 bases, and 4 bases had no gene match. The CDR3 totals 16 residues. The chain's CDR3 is CASSLAAGTGTDTQYF. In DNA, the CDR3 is TGTGCCAGCAGCTTAGCGGCCGGGACAGGGACAGATACGCAGTATTTT. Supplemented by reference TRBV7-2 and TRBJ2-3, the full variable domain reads GAGVSQSPSNKVTEKGKDVELRCDPISGHTALYWYRQSLGQGLEFLIYFQGNSAPDKSGLPSDRFSAERTGGSVSTLTIQRTQQEDSAVYLCASSLAAGTGTDTQYFGPGTRLTVL.

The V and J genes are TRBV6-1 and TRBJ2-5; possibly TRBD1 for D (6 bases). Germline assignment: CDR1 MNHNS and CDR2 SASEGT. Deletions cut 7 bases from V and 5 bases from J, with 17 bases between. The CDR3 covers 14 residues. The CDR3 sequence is CASIITGMRETQYF. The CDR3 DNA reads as TGTGCCAGCATTATTACAGGGATGAGGGAGACCCAGTACTTC.

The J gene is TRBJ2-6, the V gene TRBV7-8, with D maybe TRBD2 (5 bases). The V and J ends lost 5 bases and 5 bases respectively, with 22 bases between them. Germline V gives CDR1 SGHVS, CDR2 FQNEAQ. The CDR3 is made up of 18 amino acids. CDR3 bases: TGTGCCAGCAGCCCGCGGAGGTACCCACAAAGTCGGGCCAACGTCCTGACTTTC. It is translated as CASSPRRYPQSRANVLTF.

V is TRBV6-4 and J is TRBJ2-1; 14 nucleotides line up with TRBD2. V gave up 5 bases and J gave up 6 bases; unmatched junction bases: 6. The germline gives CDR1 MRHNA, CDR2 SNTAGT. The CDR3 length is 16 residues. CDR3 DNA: TGTGCCAGCAGTCGGACTAGCGGGGGGAAGACCAATGAGCAGTTCTTC. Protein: CASSRTSGGKTNEQFF.

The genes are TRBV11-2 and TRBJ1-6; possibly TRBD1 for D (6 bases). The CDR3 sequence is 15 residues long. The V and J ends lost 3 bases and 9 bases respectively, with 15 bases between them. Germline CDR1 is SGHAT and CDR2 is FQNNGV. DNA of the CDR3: TGTGCCAGCAGCTTTCTCGAAACAGGGCCTTCACCCCTCCACTTT. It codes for CASSFLETGPSPLHF.

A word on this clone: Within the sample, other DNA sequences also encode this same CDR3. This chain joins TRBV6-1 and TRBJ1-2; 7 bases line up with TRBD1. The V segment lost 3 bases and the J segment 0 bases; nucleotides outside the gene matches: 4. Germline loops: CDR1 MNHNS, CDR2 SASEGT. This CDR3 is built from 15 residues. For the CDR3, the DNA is TGTGCCAGCAGTGAGGCCAGGGGGACTAACTATGGCTACACCTTC. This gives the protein CASSEARGTNYGYTF.

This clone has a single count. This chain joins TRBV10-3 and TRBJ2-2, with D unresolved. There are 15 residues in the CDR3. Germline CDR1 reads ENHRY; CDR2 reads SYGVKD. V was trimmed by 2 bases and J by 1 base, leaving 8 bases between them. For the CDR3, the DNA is TGTGCCATCAGTGAGCGCCACGAGAACACCGGGGAGCTGTTTTTT. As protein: CAISERHENTGELFF.

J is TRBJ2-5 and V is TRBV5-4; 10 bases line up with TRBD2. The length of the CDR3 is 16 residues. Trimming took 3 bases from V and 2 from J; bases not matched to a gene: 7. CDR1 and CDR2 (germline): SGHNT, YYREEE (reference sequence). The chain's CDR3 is CASSSPRAGGQETQYF. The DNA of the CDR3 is TGTGCCAGCAGCTCCCCGCGAGCGGGGGGGCAAGAGACCCAGTACTTC.

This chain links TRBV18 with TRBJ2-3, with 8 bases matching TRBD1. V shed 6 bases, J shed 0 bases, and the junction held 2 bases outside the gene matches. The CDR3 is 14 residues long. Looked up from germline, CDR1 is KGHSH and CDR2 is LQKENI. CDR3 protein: CASSDRVSTDTQYF. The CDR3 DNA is TGTGCCAGCTCGGACAGGGTTAGCACAGATACGCAGTATTTT.

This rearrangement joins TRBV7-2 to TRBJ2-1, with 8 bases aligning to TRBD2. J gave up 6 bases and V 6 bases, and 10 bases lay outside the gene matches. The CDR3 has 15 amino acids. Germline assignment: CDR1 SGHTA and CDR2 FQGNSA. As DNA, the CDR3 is TGTGCCAGCAGTTTGCGGGGGGTAATGAGCAATGAGCAGTTCTTC. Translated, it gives CASSLRGVMSNEQFF.

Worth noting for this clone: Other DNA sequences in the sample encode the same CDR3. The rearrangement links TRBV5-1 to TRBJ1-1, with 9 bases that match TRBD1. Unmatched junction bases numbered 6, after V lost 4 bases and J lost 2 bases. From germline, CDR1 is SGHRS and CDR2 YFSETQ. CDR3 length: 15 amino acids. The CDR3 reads CASSPRTGANTEAFF. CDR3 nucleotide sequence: TGCGCCAGCAGCCCAAGGACAGGGGCTAACACTGAAGCTTTCTTT.

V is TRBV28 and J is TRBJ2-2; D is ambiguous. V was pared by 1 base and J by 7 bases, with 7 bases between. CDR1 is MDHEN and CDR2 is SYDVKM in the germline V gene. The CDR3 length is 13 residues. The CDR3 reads CASSLYKGGELFF. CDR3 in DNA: TGTGCCAGCAGTTTATATAAAGGCGGGGAGCTGTTTTTT.

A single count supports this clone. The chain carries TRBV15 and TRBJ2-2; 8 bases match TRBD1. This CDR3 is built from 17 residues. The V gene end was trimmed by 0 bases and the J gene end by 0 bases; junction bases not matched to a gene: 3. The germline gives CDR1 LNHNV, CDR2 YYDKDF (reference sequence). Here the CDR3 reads CATSRDKGQANTGELFF. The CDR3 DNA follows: TGTGCCACCAGCAGAGATAAGGGACAGGCGAACACCGGGGAGCTGTTTTTT.

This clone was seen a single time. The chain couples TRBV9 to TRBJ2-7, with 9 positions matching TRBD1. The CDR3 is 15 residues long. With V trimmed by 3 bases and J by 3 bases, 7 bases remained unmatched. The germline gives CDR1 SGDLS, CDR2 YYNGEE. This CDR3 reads CASSGSRDRDYEQYF. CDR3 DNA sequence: TGTGCCAGCAGCGGATCACGGGACAGGGACTACGAGCAGTACTTC.

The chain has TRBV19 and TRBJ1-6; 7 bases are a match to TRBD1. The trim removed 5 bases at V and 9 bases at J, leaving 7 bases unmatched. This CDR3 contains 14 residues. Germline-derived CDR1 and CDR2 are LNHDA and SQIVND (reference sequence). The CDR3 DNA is TGTGCCAGTAGTTCCGGGGACAGTTTTTCACCCCTCCACTTT. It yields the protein CASSSGDSFSPLHF.

The CDR3 here is CASSIQGWETQYF. The CDR3 DNA reads as TGTGCCAGTAGTATCCAGGGGTGGGAGACCCAGTACTTC. This chain connects TRBV19 to TRBJ2-5, with D perhaps TRBD1 (6 bases). This CDR3 contains 13 residues. From germline, CDR1 is LNHDA and CDR2 SQIVND (reference sequence). V lost 3 bases and J 5 bases, leaving 10 bases between the germline ends.

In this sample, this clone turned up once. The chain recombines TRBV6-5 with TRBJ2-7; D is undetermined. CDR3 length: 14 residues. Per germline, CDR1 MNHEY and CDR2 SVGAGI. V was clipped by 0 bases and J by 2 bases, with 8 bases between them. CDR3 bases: TGTGCCAGCAGTTACTCTGGCCCTCCCTACGAGCAGTACTTC. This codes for CASSYSGPPYEQYF.

As DNA, the CDR3 is TGTGCCAGCAGCTGGGACAGTCGCAACAATGAGCAGTTCTTC. This codes for CASSWDSRNNEQFF. The chain employs TRBV7-2 and TRBJ2-1; 7 bases fit TRBD1. The germline V gene encodes CDR1 SGHTA and CDR2 FQGNSA. The ends lost 4 bases at V and 5 bases at J; junction bases unmatched: 5. The CDR3 contains 14 residues.

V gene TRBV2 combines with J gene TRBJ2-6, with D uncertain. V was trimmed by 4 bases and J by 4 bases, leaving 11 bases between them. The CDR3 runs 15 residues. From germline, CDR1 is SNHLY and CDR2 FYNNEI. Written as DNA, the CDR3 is TGTGCCAGCAGTGTAGGCCTTTTCGGGGCCAACGTCCTGACTTTC. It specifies CASSVGLFGANVLTF. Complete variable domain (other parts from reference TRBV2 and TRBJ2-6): EPEVTQTPSHQVTQMGQEVILRCVPISNHLYFYWYRQILGQKVEFLVSFYNNEISEKSEIFDDQFSVERPDGSNFTLKIRSTKLEDSAMYFCASSVGLFGANVLTFGAGSRLTVL.